One and the same sample provided the 14 T cell receptor beta chains below, sequenced in a study of T-cell memory formation after mild COVID-19. TCRdb reprocessed the 5' RACE reads with MiXCR, giving one entry per CDR3 protein. The sample has approximately 250,000 distinct CDR3 sequences; approximately 15% are singletons. Sequencing was done on a sample of PBMCs or a T cell subset sorted from them (not recorded which). The source of these receptors is an adult woman who had mild COVID-19 (a few samples of this study predate the infection). Cell type and time point are not known.

The chain combines TRBV20-1 with TRBJ1-5, with 10 bases that match TRBD1. After removal of 6 bases from V and 1 base from J, the junction contained 6 bases not matched to a gene. The CDR3 is 15 amino acids. Germline CDR1 is DFQATT and CDR2 is SNEGSKA (reference sequence). DNA of the CDR3: TGCAGTGCCGGTGGACAGGGGGAGAGCAATCAGCCCCAGCATTTT. It yields the protein CSAGGQGESNQPQHF.

This clonotype has a handful of counts. V and J are TRBV5-6 and TRBJ2-7; D uncertain. This CDR3 has 14 residues. CDR1 is SGHDT and CDR2 is YYEEEE in the germline V gene. V dropped 0 bases and J dropped 4 bases, with 11 bases sitting between them. In DNA, the CDR3 is TGTGCCAGCAGCTTGGTTGGGGAAGAATACGAGCAGTACTTC. Residues: CASSLVGEEYEQYF.

The chain uses TRBV7-8 and TRBJ2-1, with D uncertain. V was cut by 5 bases and J by 5 bases, with 13 bases left in between. CDR3 size: 14 residues. Germline assignment: CDR1 SGHVS and CDR2 FQNEAQ. CDR3 sequence reads: CASSLLASNNEQFF. DNA for the CDR3: TGTGCCAGCAGCCTCTTGGCCTCGAACAATGAGCAGTTCTTC.

This clonotype was counted a few times. The CDR3 sequence: CASSYSGRNGYTF. The CDR3 nucleotides are TGTGCCAGCAGTTACTCGGGTAGGAATGGCTACACCTTC. The gene calls are TRBV6-5 and TRBJ1-2; D is unresolved. Germline lookup yields CDR1 MNHEY and CDR2 SVGAGI. This CDR3 region has 13 residues. The V end lost 0 bases, the J end lost 6 bases, and 8 bases lay between the germline ends.

This chain uses TRBV7-2 with TRBJ2-2, with D perhaps assigned TRBD1 or TRBD2 (5 bases each). The germline gives CDR1 SGHTA, CDR2 FQGNSA. V was cut by 5 bases and J by 9 bases, with 13 bases left in between. The CDR3 runs 13 residues. The CDR3 sequence is CASSPGRSRELFF. In DNA form, the CDR3 reads TGTGCCAGCAGCCCGGGACGGTCGCGGGAGCTGTTTTTT.

This clonotype was seen only a few times. The V and J genes are TRBV27 and TRBJ1-2; TRBD1 agrees at 8 bases. The V gene end was trimmed by 0 bases and the J gene end by 7 bases; junction bases not matched to a gene: 7. Germline loops: CDR1 MNHEY, CDR2 SMNVEV (reference sequence). There are 15 residues in the CDR3. CDR3 nucleotide sequence: TGTGCCAGCAGTTTATCGGGGGCAGGGGGCAGTGGCTACACCTTC. It yields the protein CASSLSGAGGSGYTF.

The chain joins TRBV7-9 to TRBJ2-7; D is perhaps TRBD2 (5 bases). The germline CDR1 and CDR2 sequences are SEHNR and FQNEAQ (reference sequence). Trimming removed 5 bases at V and 4 bases at J, with 15 bases between. This CDR3 has 14 residues. The CDR3 DNA reads TGTGCCAGCAGCCCCGAGCGGAGCAGTTACGAGCAGTACTTC. Translation gives CASSPERSSYEQYF.

The chain couples TRBV6-5 to TRBJ2-2; no firm D call. V lost 6 bases, J lost 0 bases, and 5 bases lay in between. Germline V lookup: CDR1 MNHEY, CDR2 SVGAGI. The CDR3 has 13 residues. CDR3 sequence: CASREPNTGELFF. The CDR3 coding sequence is TGTGCCAGCAGGGAGCCGAACACCGGGGAGCTGTTTTTT.

The rearrangement links TRBV4-1 to TRBJ2-2; the D is unclear. Germline CDR1 MGHRA, CDR2 YSYEKL. The V end was cut by 4 bases, the J end by 0 bases, with 6 bases between. The CDR3 covers 14 residues. CDR3 nucleotide sequence: TGCGCCAGCAGCCGATCGACGAACACCGGGGAGCTGTTTTTT. This sequence encodes CASSRSTNTGELFF.

J is TRBJ2-3 and V is TRBV24-1, with TRBD1 identical over 7 bases. The ends lost 3 bases at V and 6 bases at J; junction bases unmatched: 11. The CDR3 runs 16 residues. CDR1 is KGHDR, CDR2 SFDVKD, per germline. Here the CDR3 DNA reads TGTGCCACCAGTGATAACAGGGGTTTAGTCAGGGATACGCAGTATTTT. Protein sequence: CATSDNRGLVRDTQYF.

This clonotype was counted ten times or more. V gene TRBV5-4 combines with J gene TRBJ2-3; perhaps TRBD2 as D (7 bases). Trimming removed 4 bases at V and 6 bases at J, with 18 bases between. From germline, CDR1 is SGHNT and CDR2 YYREEE (reference sequence). The CDR3 has 15 residues. The CDR3 reads CASSRGVAGPDTQYF. CDR3 nucleotides: TGTGCCAGCAGCAGGGGGGTAGCGGGCCCTGATACGCAGTATTTT.

In this sample, this clonotype turned up a few times. The V and J genes are TRBV4-3 and TRBJ2-7; D might be TRBD1 (6 bases). V dropped 5 bases and J dropped 3 bases, with 14 bases sitting between them. Germline CDR1 and CDR2: LGHNA and YSLEER. This CDR3 spans 14 amino acids. Here the CDR3 reads CASSLRDTGYEQYF. Here the CDR3 DNA reads TGCGCCAGCAGCTTACGGGACACAGGCTACGAGCAGTACTTC.

This clonotype was counted between two and nine times. The chain joins TRBV20-1 to TRBJ1-1; a weak D match, TRBD1 (5 bases). V gave up 6 bases and J gave up 0 bases, with 14 bases separating them. Germline V CDR1 and CDR2: DFQATT, SNEGSKA (reference sequence). This CDR3 region has 14 residues. CDR3 DNA: TGCAGTGCCGAGAACGGGGGAATGAACACTGAAGCTTTCTTT. Translated: CSAENGGMNTEAFF.

This clonotype has just a few counts. The chain links TRBV5-1 to TRBJ1-1, with 12 bases that match TRBD1. Germline trimming cut 2 bases from V and 4 bases from J; bases unmatched to any gene: 15. CDR1 and CDR2 (germline): SGHRS, YFSETQ. The CDR3 has 19 residues. The CDR3 protein is CASSFGRPGQGARSTEAFF. The CDR3 DNA is TGCGCCAGCAGCTTTGGCCGACCGGGACAGGGGGCGCGTTCCACTGAAGCTTTCTTT.